A selection of T cell receptor beta chains follows, all from one sample in a study of OX40 agonist ivuxolimab in advanced cancers. Produced via immunoSEQ multiplex PCR; TCRdb's table is partial and in-frame only. This table has about 67,000 clones, over 75% appearing once. The sequencing used CD4+ or CD8+ T cells sorted from blood, collected in a trial of the OX40 agonist ivuxolimab. The receptors originated from an adult with an advanced solid tumor such as melanoma, head and neck, liver or kidney cancer. Each CDR3 is given with its conserved first and last residue. A D gene is named only where the DNA matches it firmly. Clone size is given for some rows only: seen once, a few or many times, or a class if the clone is expanded.

cdr3_length: 15; v_call: TRBV11-3; j_call: TRBJ2-6; clone_size: -; d_call: -; cdr3_nt: TGTGCCAGCAGTCCGGGGTTCTCTGGGGCCAACGTCCTGACTTTC; cdr3_aa: CASSPGFSGANVLTF
cdr3_length: 14; v_call: TRBV7-9; j_call: TRBJ1-1; clone_size: -; d_call: TRBD1; cdr3_nt: TGTGCCAGCAGCCACGACAGGGTAATTACTGAAGCTTTCTTT; cdr3_aa: CASSHDRVITEAFF
cdr3_length: 11; v_call: TRBV7-2; j_call: TRBJ2-1; clone_size: -; d_call: -; cdr3_nt: TGTGCCAGCAGCTTAAGCCTTGAGCAGTTCTTC; cdr3_aa: CASSLSLEQFF
cdr3_length: 15; v_call: TRBV5-1; j_call: TRBJ2-2; clone_size: -; d_call: -; cdr3_nt: TGCGCCAGCAGCTTGGGGGCGGCGGACACCGGGGAGCTGTTTTTT; cdr3_aa: CASSLGAADTGELFF
cdr3_length: 12; v_call: TRBV28; j_call: TRBJ1-1; clone_size: -; d_call: -; cdr3_nt: TGTGCCAGCAGTTTAGTCGACGGAGAAGCTTTCTTT; cdr3_aa: CASSLVDGEAFF
cdr3_length: 13; v_call: TRBV19; j_call: TRBJ1-5; clone_size: few; d_call: -; cdr3_nt: TGTGCCAGTAGTAAGGAAAAGGATCAGCCCCAGCATTTT; cdr3_aa: CASSKEKDQPQHF
cdr3_length: 13; v_call: TRBV19; j_call: TRBJ1-4; clone_size: -; d_call: TRBD1; cdr3_nt: TGTGCCTCCAGCCGGGACAGGGCCGGTCGGAAGTTTTTT; cdr3_aa: CASSRDRAGRKFF
cdr3_length: 18; v_call: TRBV27; j_call: TRBJ1-3; clone_size: -; d_call: -; cdr3_nt: TGTGCCAGCAGTCCCATCCCGACCGGGGGGCTCTCTGGAAACACCATATATTTT; cdr3_aa: CASSPIPTGGLSGNTIYF
cdr3_length: 13; v_call: TRBV11-1; j_call: TRBJ2-7; clone_size: -; d_call: -; cdr3_nt: TGTGCCAGCAGCAAAACCTCGGGCCACGAGCAGTACTTC; cdr3_aa: CASSKTSGHEQYF
cdr3_length: 13; v_call: TRBV6-5; j_call: TRBJ2-3; clone_size: few; d_call: -; cdr3_nt: TGTGCCAGCAACGATCAGAACACAGATACGCAGTATTTT; cdr3_aa: CASNDQNTDTQYF
cdr3_length: 17; v_call: TRBV25-1; j_call: TRBJ1-2; clone_size: few; d_call: -; cdr3_nt: TGTGCCAGCAGTCGTCCGATGTCGGGTTTAATTTTCTATGGCTACACCTTC; cdr3_aa: CASSRPMSGLIFYGYTF
cdr3_length: 14; v_call: TRBV28; j_call: TRBJ1-5; clone_size: once; d_call: TRBD1; cdr3_nt: TGTGCCAGCATCCACGGGACAGAGAATCAGCCCCAGCATTTT; cdr3_aa: CASIHGTENQPQHF
cdr3_length: 16; v_call: TRBV19; j_call: TRBJ2-4; clone_size: -; d_call: TRBD2; cdr3_nt: TGTGCCAGTAGTATAGGTGAGCGGGAAGCCAAAAACATTCAGTACTTC; cdr3_aa: CASSIGEREAKNIQYF
cdr3_length: 15; v_call: TRBV11-2; j_call: TRBJ2-1; clone_size: -; d_call: -; cdr3_nt: TGTGCCAGCAGCTTGGGCGGGGCCTCCTACAATGAGCAGTTCTTC; cdr3_aa: CASSLGGASYNEQFF
cdr3_length: 17; v_call: TRBV7-9; j_call: TRBJ2-3; clone_size: few; d_call: TRBD2; cdr3_nt: TGTGCCAGCAGCTTAGGGGCTAGCGGAGATAGGACAGATACGCAGTATTTT; cdr3_aa: CASSLGASGDRTDTQYF
cdr3_length: 13; v_call: TRBV6-1; j_call: TRBJ1-2; clone_size: once; d_call: -; cdr3_nt: TGTGCCAGCAGTGAGATGGGGCCAGGTGGCTACACCTTC; cdr3_aa: CASSEMGPGGYTF
cdr3_length: 14; v_call: TRBV27; j_call: TRBJ2-5; clone_size: -; d_call: TRBD1; cdr3_nt: TGTGCCAGCAGGTTACAGGGGGCAGGGGAGACCCAGTACTTC; cdr3_aa: CASRLQGAGETQYF
cdr3_length: 16; v_call: TRBV6-6; j_call: TRBJ1-1; clone_size: -; d_call: -; cdr3_nt: TGTGCCAGCAGTACCTATGTGGGGGGGGTGAACACTGAAGCTTTCTTT; cdr3_aa: CASSTYVGGVNTEAFF
cdr3_length: 16; v_call: TRBV5-4; j_call: TRBJ2-3; clone_size: -; d_call: TRBD2; cdr3_nt: TGTGCCAGCAGCTCCTTAGCGGGGTCTAGCACAGATACGCAGTATTTT; cdr3_aa: CASSSLAGSSTDTQYF
cdr3_length: 16; v_call: TRBV7-2; j_call: TRBJ2-5; clone_size: -; d_call: -; cdr3_nt: TGTGCCAGCAGCTCCGCCTGGAGGGCAGACCAAGAGACCCAGTACTTC; cdr3_aa: CASSSAWRADQETQYF
cdr3_length: 16; v_call: TRBV5-1; j_call: TRBJ2-5; clone_size: -; d_call: TRBD2; cdr3_nt: TGCGCCAGCAGCTTGGGAGTAGCGGGGGTAGGTGAGACCCAGTACTTC; cdr3_aa: CASSLGVAGVGETQYF
cdr3_length: 15; v_call: TRBV28; j_call: TRBJ2-4; clone_size: -; d_call: TRBD1; cdr3_nt: TGTGCCAGCAGTTTTACGGGACAGGGGGAAAACATTCAGTACTTC; cdr3_aa: CASSFTGQGENIQYF
cdr3_length: 14; v_call: TRBV2; j_call: TRBJ2-3; clone_size: -; d_call: TRBD2; cdr3_nt: TGTGCCAGCAGTACTCCTAGCGGGAGAAATACGCAGTATTTT; cdr3_aa: CASSTPSGRNTQYF
cdr3_length: 15; v_call: TRBV18; j_call: TRBJ1-3; clone_size: -; d_call: -; cdr3_nt: TGTGCCAGCTCACCGTTCGGGGCCAGTGGAAACACCATATATTTT; cdr3_aa: CASSPFGASGNTIYF
cdr3_length: 15; v_call: TRBV7-8; j_call: TRBJ2-5; clone_size: -; d_call: TRBD1; cdr3_nt: TGTGCCAGCAGCTTAGCAGGGGGCGTGCAAGAGACCCAGTACTTC; cdr3_aa: CASSLAGGVQETQYF
cdr3_length: 15; v_call: TRBV28; j_call: TRBJ1-4; clone_size: -; d_call: -; cdr3_nt: TGTGCCAGCAGTTTCGGGACCTCAACTAATGAAAAACTGTTTTTT; cdr3_aa: CASSFGTSTNEKLFF
cdr3_length: 15; v_call: TRBV28; j_call: TRBJ2-5; clone_size: -; d_call: TRBD2; cdr3_nt: TGTGCCAGCACAGCGGGAGGGACGTACCAAGAGACCCAGTACTTC; cdr3_aa: CASTAGGTYQETQYF
cdr3_length: 15; v_call: TRBV9; j_call: TRBJ2-1; clone_size: few; d_call: -; cdr3_nt: TGTGCCAGCAGCGTGGGGCAGAGTGCCCCTAGAGAGCAGTTCTTC; cdr3_aa: CASSVGQSAPREQFF
cdr3_length: 15; v_call: TRBV28; j_call: TRBJ1-1; clone_size: medium-sized; d_call: TRBD1; cdr3_nt: TGTGCCAGCAGTTTAGTATCAGGGGGCCACACTGAAGCTTTCTTT; cdr3_aa: CASSLVSGGHTEAFF
cdr3_length: 14; v_call: TRBV4-2; j_call: TRBJ2-1; clone_size: -; d_call: TRBD1; cdr3_nt: TGTGCCAGCAGCCAACCCGACAGGGACAATGAGCAGTTCTTC; cdr3_aa: CASSQPDRDNEQFF
cdr3_length: 15; v_call: TRBV9; j_call: TRBJ2-7; clone_size: once; d_call: TRBD1; cdr3_nt: TGTGCCAGCAGCGTAGCCGGACAGGGTTCCTACGAGCAGTACTTC; cdr3_aa: CASSVAGQGSYEQYF
cdr3_length: 12; v_call: TRBV28; j_call: TRBJ2-7; clone_size: few; d_call: -; cdr3_nt: TGTGCCAGCAGGGGGGACTCCTACGAGCAGTACTTC; cdr3_aa: CASRGDSYEQYF
cdr3_length: 13; v_call: TRBV18; j_call: TRBJ1-4; clone_size: -; d_call: -; cdr3_nt: TGTGCCAGCTCACCTTCCTATAATGAAAAACTGTTTTTT; cdr3_aa: CASSPSYNEKLFF
cdr3_length: 16; v_call: TRBV4-1; j_call: TRBJ1-4; clone_size: -; d_call: -; cdr3_nt: TGCGCCAGCAGCCAAGGTCAGCTTGCAACTAATGAAAAACTGTTTTTT; cdr3_aa: CASSQGQLATNEKLFF
cdr3_length: 14; v_call: TRBV6-1; j_call: TRBJ2-3; clone_size: -; d_call: TRBD2; cdr3_nt: TGTGCCAGCAGTCTAGCGGGGGGGCGTGATACGCAGTATTTT; cdr3_aa: CASSLAGGRDTQYF
cdr3_length: 17; v_call: TRBV19; j_call: TRBJ1-5; clone_size: -; d_call: -; cdr3_nt: TGTGCCAGTAGCTACTCGGCCGCATCGTCCGGCAATCAGCCCCAGCATTTT; cdr3_aa: CASSYSAASSGNQPQHF
cdr3_length: 15; v_call: TRBV6-5; j_call: TRBJ1-5; clone_size: few; d_call: -; cdr3_nt: TGTGCCAGCAGTTACTCGTCAGGGGCCAATCAGCCCCAGCATTTT; cdr3_aa: CASSYSSGANQPQHF
cdr3_length: 16; v_call: TRBV7-2; j_call: TRBJ1-1; clone_size: -; d_call: -; cdr3_nt: TGTGCCAGCAGCTTAGCCCCCGGGGGACTGAACACTGAAGCTTTCTTT; cdr3_aa: CASSLAPGGLNTEAFF
cdr3_length: 16; v_call: TRBV7-8; j_call: TRBJ2-5; clone_size: -; d_call: -; cdr3_nt: TGTGCCAGCAGCCCCCGACGGATGGGTACAAGGGGGACCCAGTACTTC; cdr3_aa: CASSPRRMGTRGTQYF